This T cell receptor (beta chain) was observed in a study of post-analysis software for immune sequencing data (dated by TCRdb to about 2015). Regarding the complete study: The recorded disease courses included relapsing-remitting, secondary progressive and progressive-relapsing multiple sclerosis, and some patients had no subtype annotation. The multiple sclerosis patient repertoires were compared with 10 to 12 previously published healthy control repertoires from donors aged roughly 6 to 25 years. A subset of samples was prepared in parallel using single-end sample barcoding, then pooled and co-amplified after Illumina adapter ligation. Overall study results and their limits: Direct clustering with F measure showed strong co-clustering of samples prepared in the same batch, prompting a batch-effect correction. The multiple sclerosis patient group was slightly younger than the control group. Compared with controls, multiple sclerosis patients had significantly lower normalized Chao1 diversity, a finding suggesting substantial peripheral T-cell clonal expansion. Patients showed significantly higher frequencies than controls for a handful of TRBV segments, among them TRBV5-6, TRBV5-1 and TRBV20-1.

On this clonotype: This receptor's antigen is unknown. No base qualities exist here, and no much larger clone lies one base off it.

To demonstrate the VDJtools post-analysis software, TCR beta repertoires were profiled from the peripheral blood of more than 10 young patients with multiple sclerosis. The multiple sclerosis patients were children and adolescents between about 6 and 16 years of age. Receptor libraries were prepared by PCR. TCRdb names Illumina HiSeq 2500 as the instrument used. To reduce PCR and sequencing biases, unique molecular identifiers were built into the TCR beta cDNA libraries. Approximately 500,000 cDNA molecules were obtained for every 1 to 10 million input T cells, so each molecule roughly corresponded to one T cell. The patient libraries were prepared and sequenced using the same protocol as the earlier healthy control dataset. Within a given batch, samples were prepared together, multiplexed and sequenced on the same HiSeq lane. Under the source paper's analysis protocol: MIGEC handled the raw barcoded reads, throwing out single-read molecular identifier groups before consensus assembly and CDR3 extraction. Clonotype tables were post-analysed with VDJtools, and diversity was normalized by down-sampling all datasets to the smallest sample size. In repertoire overlap clustering, CDR3 amino acid sequences, but not nucleotide sequences, were matched to correct batch-related cross-sample contamination. TCRdb cleaned the public reads at Q25 with fastp, built clones with MiXCR and kept in-frame beta chains. Rows with a matching CDR3 protein are joined into one entry that keeps the most common DNA and genes. These V and J calls are TCRdb output, not the study's own analysis. For this sample there are roughly 400,000 distinct CDR3 sequences; 30% to 45% appear just once. The ten largest clones capture 7.6% of the sample.

Taken from cysteine to phenylalanine, the CDR3 has 16 residues. The only DNA kept is the CDR3, 48 bases in frame from the first base. V and J are trimmed by 2 bases and 1 base, and the gene matches miss 4 bases of the junction. The chain links TRBV12-3 or TRBV12-4 with TRBJ2-5; TRBD1 matches 10 bases in the middle. The sequence came from a girl aged 2-10 years with multiple sclerosis. The material sequenced was blood. The CDR3 in this case is CASSLFGQGGQETQYF. The DNA reads as follows: TGTGCCAGCAGTTTATTTGGACAGGGGGGCCAAGAGACCCAGTACTTC.